The 17 T cell receptor beta chains below were found in one sample sequenced in a study of cytomegalovirus exposure and HLA in healthy donors. This PCR relied on a set of 60 Vbeta primers and 13 Jbeta primers. Assay: immunoSEQ multiplex PCR; the TCRdb copy retains only in-frame clones and omits some. The table lists about 38,000 clones, with approximately 9% in the top ten. The sequenced sample was PBMCs. All receptors come from a man aged 40-50 years in good health and CMV-seropositive.

This chain links TRBV9 with TRBJ1-2; D call uncertain. The CDR3 has 15 amino acids. Germline V gives CDR1 SGDLS, CDR2 YYNGEE. Between the trimmed V and J ends, which lost 4 bases and 8 bases, there was a span of 21 bases. The CDR3 loop is CASSLGGRGLGGYTF. The DNA for the CDR3 is TGTGCCAGCAGCCTCGGAGGTCGGGGTTTGGGAGGCTACACCTTC.

This chain links TRBV5-6 with TRBJ2-2, with TRBD2 matching 9 bases. Germline-derived CDR1 and CDR2 are SGHDT and YYEEEE. This CDR3 is built from 16 residues. Trimming cost V 0 bases and J 6 bases; bases outside gene matches: 6. The chain's CDR3 is CASSLGLAAPAGELFF. The CDR3 region has the DNA TGTGCCAGCAGCTTGGGACTAGCGGCCCCCGCCGGGGAGCTGTTTTTT.

Comments on this clone: Sequence at one end of the junction differs from germline and may be a read error. This chain joins TRBV11-2 and TRBJ2-7; 11 positions match TRBD2. From germline, CDR1 is SGHAT and CDR2 FQNNGV. CDR3 length equals 15 residues. CDR3 DNA sequence: TGTGCTAGCAGCTTAGTAGGACTAGCGGGTCTCGAGCAGTACTTC. Amino acids: CASSLVGLAGLEQYF.

The chain employs TRBV19 and TRBJ2-4; TRBD2 agrees at 7 bases. CDR3 length: 14 amino acids. The J segment lost 9 bases and the V segment lost 1 base, leaving 6 bases of the junction unmatched. Germline lookup yields CDR1 LNHDA and CDR2 SQIVND (reference sequence). This CDR3 reads CASSIGGGSSIQYF. Written as DNA, the CDR3 is TGTGCCAGTAGTATAGGGGGGGGATCAAGCATTCAGTACTTC.

V gene TRBV9 combines with J gene TRBJ1-1; D unclear. The CDR3 spans 12 residues. The germline V and J ends were trimmed by 3 bases and 2 bases, with 5 bases remaining between them. The germline gives CDR1 SGDLS, CDR2 YYNGEE. The chain's CDR3 is CASSGANTEAFF. The CDR3 DNA reads TGTGCCAGCAGCGGAGCTAACACTGAAGCTTTCTTT.

This chain connects TRBV30 to TRBJ2-7; D is unclear. The CDR3 has 12 residues. CDR1 is GTSNPN and CDR2 is SVGIG in the germline V gene (reference sequence). The ends were cut back, 7 bases at V and 2 bases at J, with 12 bases in the middle. Here the CDR3 reads CAFVGGPYEQYF. The CDR3 coding sequence is TGTGCCTTCGTGGGTGGGCCCTACGAGCAGTACTTC.

The V call is TRBV19, the J call TRBJ2-1; 8 bases line up with TRBD2. Unmatched junction bases numbered 6, after V lost 7 bases and J lost 4 bases. CDR3 length: 14 amino acids. Germline V gene sequence: CDR1 LNHDA, CDR2 SQIVND (reference sequence). CDR3 region: CASTSGYSYNEQFF. The CDR3 DNA reads TGTGCCAGTACTAGCGGGTACTCATACAATGAGCAGTTCTTC.

This chain joins TRBV4-3 and TRBJ1-4; 10 nucleotides agree with TRBD1. This CDR3 region has 16 residues. CDR1 is LGHNA and CDR2 is YSLEER in the germline V gene. V dropped 0 bases and J dropped 6; count of bases not matched to a gene: 4. CDR3 amino acids: CASSQDPGTGDEKLFF. The CDR3 DNA sequence: TGCGCCAGCAGCCAAGATCCCGGGACAGGGGATGAAAAACTGTTTTTT.

The rearrangement links TRBV10-3 to TRBJ2-3, with no clear D. V was pared by 3 bases and J by 3 bases, with 13 bases between. The CDR3 loop spans 15 amino acids. CDR1 and CDR2 (germline): ENHRY, SYGVKD. The DNA for the CDR3 is TGTGCCATCAGTGAAGAACTAACTGGGACAGATACGCAGTATTTT. Its translation: CAISEELTGTDTQYF.

The chain combines TRBV27 with TRBJ2-7; a weak D match, TRBD1 (6 bases). The CDR3 contains 14 residues. V dropped 2 bases and J dropped 3 bases, with 11 bases sitting between them. From germline, CDR1 is MNHEY and CDR2 SMNVEV (reference sequence). The CDR3 DNA follows: TGTGCCAGCAGTTTACAACAGGGATTCTACGAGCAGTACTTC. The encoded protein is CASSLQQGFYEQYF.

Regarding this clone: An end of the junction does not agree with germline; a read error may underlie this. The J gene is TRBJ2-4, the V gene TRBV11-3; 7 bases line up with TRBD1. CDR3 length: 14 residues. Germline assignment: CDR1 SGHNT and CDR2 YENEEA. In DNA form, the CDR3 reads TGTGCCAGCAGCGTAGACAGGGCGCAAAACATTCAGTACTTC. Protein: CASSVDRAQNIQYF.

DNA of the CDR3: TGTGCCAGCAGCCAAGATCTCCCCGGGACAGCCTACAATGAGCAGTTCTTC. It codes for CASSQDLPGTAYNEQFF. This chain joins TRBV4-2 and TRBJ2-1; 7 bases align to TRBD1. V shed 0 bases and J 2 bases; nucleotides not matched to a gene: 7. Germline V gene sequence: CDR1 LGHNA, CDR2 YNFKEQ. The CDR3 consists of 17 residues.

This chain connects TRBV7-9 to TRBJ1-4; D not resolved. Trimming cost V 1 base and J 8 bases, with 8 bases left between them. The germline V gene has CDR1 SEHNR and CDR2 FQNEAQ (reference sequence). The CDR3 has 13 residues. The CDR3 nucleotides read TGTGCCAGCAGCTTAGAGGCGGGAGAAAAACTGTTTTTT. It yields the protein CASSLEAGEKLFF.

The chain carries TRBV11-3 and TRBJ2-7; perhaps TRBD2 as D (6 bases). Germline loops: CDR1 SGHNT, CDR2 YENEEA. This CDR3 contains 14 residues. Deletions cut 1 base from V and 0 bases from J, with 7 bases between. CDR3 amino acids: CASSLAGSSYEQYF. The CDR3 DNA sequence: TGTGCCAGCAGCTTAGCCGGGAGCTCCTACGAGCAGTACTTC.

The V gene is TRBV19, the J gene TRBJ1-3; the D is unclear. CDR1 and CDR2 from the germline V gene are LNHDA and SQIVND (reference sequence). V was pared by 0 bases and J by 0 bases, with 9 bases between. The CDR3 has 16 amino acids. The CDR3 DNA reads as TGTGCCAGTAGTATAGATCGGAGGAGCTCTGGAAACACCATATATTTT. Translation: CASSIDRRSSGNTIYF.

The CDR3 is CASSRGTEYNEQFF. CDR3 DNA: TGCGCCAGCAGCCGGGGGACAGAATACAATGAGCAGTTCTTC. The chain couples TRBV5-1 to TRBJ2-1; the D gene is possibly TRBD1 (7 bases). CDR1 is SGHRS and CDR2 is YFSETQ in the germline V gene. V was trimmed by 4 bases and J by 4 bases, leaving 12 bases between them. CDR3 length: 14 residues.

This sequence joins TRBV7-9 and TRBJ1-4; possible D gene TRBD1, 6 bases. Germline CDR1 and CDR2: SEHNR and FQNEAQ (reference sequence). The CDR3 length is 18 residues. Deletions cut 0 bases from V and 0 bases from J, with 14 bases between. The CDR3 is CASSLAPFRTATNEKLFF. The DNA of the CDR3 is TGTGCCAGCAGCTTAGCGCCTTTTCGGACAGCAACTAATGAAAAACTGTTTTTT.